This T cell receptor (beta chain) was sequenced in a study of CD8+ T cells in alopecia areata. Study-wide points: Administration of tofacitinib significantly diminished scalp clonality and expanded CD8+ clones within the top 100. Shared TCR sequences were less clear between patients than in mice, possibly partly from HLA diversity.

V lost 6 bases and J 6 bases, leaving 8 bases between the germline ends. Germline CDR1 and CDR2: MNHEY and SVGAGI. The CDR3 spans 12 residues. Treatment given: oral pan-JAK inhibitor, 5-10 mg twice daily. For this clone: Its antigen is not identified.

The sequencing template was cDNA reverse transcribed from extracted RNA. TCRdb keeps only in-frame clones here, not all; method: immunoSEQ multiplex PCR. The sample yields about 140,000 clones, approximately 80% seen once. The V gene is TRBV6-5, the J gene TRBJ2-2, with D perhaps matching TRBD1 (5 bases). This clonotype was obtained from a human donor with alopecia areata. The sequenced sample was CD8+ T cells sorted from blood, obtained at week 4, from a patient treated with tofacitinib. For the CDR3, the DNA is TGTGCCAGCAGCAGGGTCGCCGGGGAGCTGTTTTTT. Translation: CASSRVAGELFF.